The 26 T cell receptor beta chains presented below share a single source sample, sequenced in a study of blood T cell repertoires in COVID-19. Generated by immunoSEQ multiplex PCR, the TCRdb table keeps only in-frame clones and is missing some. Here the sample spans about 140,000 clones, around 87% being singletons. Sequencing was carried out using peripheral blood. The receptor source for this set is a human donor in a cohort sampled during active COVID-19.

The sample holds one count of this clone. The chain couples TRBV2 to TRBJ2-7; 11 nucleotides agree with TRBD1. The CDR3 totals 14 residues. Germline CDR1 and CDR2: SNHLY and FYNNEI. J was trimmed by 5 bases and V by 8 bases; bases with no gene match: 8. The CDR3 region has the DNA TGTGCCAGCCGAACCAGGACAGGGGGCAACGAGCAGTACTTC. As protein: CASRTRTGGNEQYF.

This chain joins TRBV7-9 and TRBJ2-1; TRBD1 matches 7 bases. Unmatched junction bases numbered 5, after V lost 1 base and J lost 5 bases. Germline V gene lookup returns CDR1 SEHNR and CDR2 FQNEAQ (reference sequence). The CDR3 is 15 residues long. CDR3 sequence reads: CASSLGDRENNEQFF. The CDR3 DNA reads as TGTGCCAGCAGCTTAGGGGACAGAGAGAACAATGAGCAGTTCTTC.

The chain is built from TRBV6-5 and TRBJ1-2; TRBD1 aligns across 7 bases. The CDR3 consists of 14 residues. The germline gives CDR1 MNHEY, CDR2 SVGAGI. J gave up 8 bases and V 6 bases, and 12 bases lay outside the gene matches. The CDR3, as DNA: TGTGCCAGCAGGACTCCCGGGACAGTGGGCGGCTACACCTTC. Protein product: CASRTPGTVGGYTF.

This clone is classed as medium-sized. This chain uses TRBV3-1 (or the pseudogene TRBV3-2) with TRBJ1-2; 7 nucleotides agree with TRBD1. With 1 base clipped from V and 3 bases from J, the junction kept 8 bases outside the gene matches. The CDR3 runs to 16 residues. Per germline, CDR1 LGHDT and CDR2 YNNKEL (reference sequence). In DNA form, the CDR3 reads TGTGCCAGCAGCCAAGCCGGACAGGACCGCCACTATGGCTACACCTTC. Protein sequence: CASSQAGQDRHYGYTF.

V is TRBV7-9 and J is TRBJ1-2; 7 bases are shared with TRBD1. Germline V lookup: CDR1 SEHNR, CDR2 FQNEAQ (reference sequence). The J segment lost 6 bases and the V segment lost 3 bases, leaving 13 bases of the junction unmatched. The CDR3 is made up of 16 amino acids. The CDR3, as DNA: TGTGCCAGCAGCTTCGACATAGGGGGCGAGTCGAATGGCTACACCTTC. Translated, it gives CASSFDIGGESNGYTF.

The chain carries TRBV3-1 (or the pseudogene TRBV3-2) and TRBJ2-1, with 12 bases aligning to TRBD2. V lost 5 bases, J lost 6 bases, and 8 bases stayed unmatched. The CDR3 length is 16 residues. Looked up from germline, CDR1 is LGHDT and CDR2 is YNNKEL (reference sequence). CDR3 DNA: TGTGCCAGCAGCTCCCGACCGGGACTAGCGGGCAATGAGCAGTTCTTC. As protein: CASSSRPGLAGNEQFF.

This clone was seen more than once but under ten times. The rearrangement joins TRBV28 to TRBJ2-1; the D is unclear. Trimming stripped 5 bases from V and 9 bases from J, with 20 bases between. In germline, CDR1 is MDHEN, CDR2 SYDVKM. The CDR3 is 15 residues long. In nucleotides, the CDR3 is TGTGCCAGCAGTACCGGCCAGTTAAGGTCGGGTGAGCAGTTCTTC. As protein: CASSTGQLRSGEQFF.

This rearrangement joins TRBV27 to TRBJ2-3; D might be TRBD2 (6 bases). Germline CDR1 is MNHEY and CDR2 is SMNVEV (reference sequence). Trimming left V 3 bases short and J 4 bases short, with 14 bases between. This CDR3 region has 15 residues. CDR3 loop: CASSFSGPTADTQYF. The CDR3 DNA is TGTGCCAGCAGTTTTAGCGGTCCTACGGCAGATACGCAGTATTTT.

This clone was detected once. This rearrangement joins TRBV4-1 to TRBJ2-7, with 10 positions matching TRBD2. V lost 1 base, J lost 1 base, and 7 bases stayed unmatched. This CDR3 comprises 17 residues. The germline V gene encodes CDR1 MGHRA and CDR2 YSYEKL. In DNA, the CDR3 is TGCGCCAGCAGCCAAGGGTATGCTAGCGGGGGTTCCTACGAGCAGTACTTC. It specifies CASSQGYASGGSYEQYF.

This chain uses TRBV6-5 with TRBJ2-7, with 11 bases aligning to TRBD2. Germline values: CDR1 MNHEY, CDR2 SVGAGI. V gave up 4 bases and J gave up 5 bases; unmatched junction bases: 7. The CDR3 is 15 residues long. CDR3 sequence: CASSSTSGSFHEQYF. The CDR3 DNA sequence: TGTGCCAGCAGTTCCACTAGCGGGAGCTTCCACGAGCAGTACTTC.

The CDR3: CASSDGTRQGVDTEAFF. CDR3 sequence (DNA): TGTGCCAGCAGTGACGGGACCAGACAGGGCGTGGACACTGAAGCTTTCTTT. The V and J genes are TRBV6-4 and TRBJ1-1, with 7 nucleotides matching TRBD1. V was pared by 2 bases and J by 3 bases, with 12 bases of the junction left unmatched. The CDR3 contains 17 residues. The germline V gene has CDR1 MRHNA and CDR2 SNTAGT.

The chain employs TRBV6-5 and TRBJ2-4; perhaps TRBD1 as D (6 bases). Trimming cost V 8 bases and J 1 base, with 12 bases left between them. The CDR3 loop spans 14 amino acids. Germline lookup yields CDR1 MNHEY and CDR2 SVGAGI. The CDR3 loop reads CASFQGPAKNIQYF. The CDR3 bases are TGTGCCAGCTTTCAGGGGCCTGCCAAAAACATTCAGTACTTC.

This clone was seen more than once but under ten times. V is TRBV7-6 and J is TRBJ1-5; D remains ambiguous. The CDR3 extends over 13 amino acids. The V end lost 2 bases, the J end lost 4 bases, and 6 bases lay between the germline ends. Germline lookup yields CDR1 SGHVS and CDR2 FNYEAQ. Here the CDR3 DNA reads TGTGCCAGCAGCTTATTTCCTAATCAGCCCCAGCATTTT. Translated, it gives CASSLFPNQPQHF.

The rearrangement links TRBV7-9 to TRBJ2-5, with a possible D match to TRBD1 (5 bases). This CDR3 has 16 residues. Germline loops: CDR1 SEHNR, CDR2 FQNEAQ (reference sequence). Trimming pared 5 bases from V and 5 bases from J, leaving 21 bases between. The CDR3 loop reads CASSDRQGRLGETQYF. The DNA of the CDR3 is TGTGCCAGCAGCGACAGACAAGGACGTCTTGGGGAGACCCAGTACTTC.

The chain employs TRBV3-1 (or the pseudogene TRBV3-2) and TRBJ1-1, with 8 bases that match TRBD1. The CDR3 covers 15 residues. Per the germline V gene, CDR1 is LGHDT and CDR2 is YNNKEL (reference sequence). V dropped 10 bases and J dropped 3; count of bases not matched to a gene: 13. The CDR3: CATSIGQGADTEAFF. The CDR3 coding sequence is TGTGCCACCTCGATCGGGCAGGGGGCTGACACTGAAGCTTTCTTT.

The chain uses TRBV18 and TRBJ1-5; 7 bases match TRBD1. Germline V CDR1 and CDR2: KGHSH, LQKENI. Trimming took 2 bases from V and 7 from J; bases not matched to a gene: 5. CDR3 size: 14 residues. CDR3 bases: TGTGCCAGCTCACCAAATACAGGGGCCCAGCCCCAGCATTTT. This encodes CASSPNTGAQPQHF.

The chain uses TRBV18 and TRBJ1-5, with TRBD1 matching 10 bases. Germline assignment: CDR1 KGHSH and CDR2 LQKENI. This CDR3 has 15 amino acids. V shed 5 bases, J shed 4 bases, and the junction held 5 bases outside the gene matches. CDR3 nucleotides: TGTGCCAGCTCAGTCCGGGACAGGGGTAATCAGCCCCAGCATTTT. Its translation: CASSVRDRGNQPQHF.

A word on this clone: Possible read error: a much larger clone is one base away. The V gene is TRBV5-4, the J gene TRBJ2-2; D perhaps matches TRBD1 (7 bases). The CDR3 consists of 14 residues. Germline CDR1 and CDR2: SGHNT and YYREEE (reference sequence). The CDR3 protein is CAGRPGGQTGELFF. In DNA form, the CDR3 reads TGTGCCGGCAGGCCAGGGGGGCAGACCGGGGAGCTGTTTTTT.

The chain links TRBV11-1 to TRBJ2-1, with TRBD2 matching 8 bases. The CDR3 totals 15 residues. Germline V gene sequence: CDR1 SGHAT, CDR2 FQDESV (reference sequence). Germline trimming cut 3 bases from V and 4 bases from J; bases unmatched to any gene: 5. In DNA, the CDR3 is TGTGCCAGCAGCTTGACGGGGGGGAAATACAATGAGCAGTTCTTC. It codes for CASSLTGGKYNEQFF.

The chain uses TRBV5-1 and TRBJ2-7, with D perhaps TRBD1 (5 bases). This CDR3 has 14 amino acids. V lost 0 bases, J lost 0 bases, and 7 bases lay in between. Germline V CDR1 and CDR2: SGHRS, YFSETQ. The CDR3 region is CASSLADSSYEQYF. The CDR3 DNA reads TGCGCCAGCAGCTTGGCCGACAGCTCCTACGAGCAGTACTTC. The full variable domain, rest sourced from reference TRBV5-1 and TRBJ2-7, is KAGVTQTPRYLIKTRGQQVTLSCSPISGHRSVSWYQQTPGQGLQFLFEYFSETQRNKGNFPGRFSGRQFSNSRSEMNVSTLELGDSALYLCASSLADSSYEQYFGPGTRLTVT.

The chain couples TRBV28 to TRBJ2-7; 9 bases fit TRBD1. Germline V gene data show CDR1 as MDHEN and CDR2 as SYDVKM. With V trimmed by 7 bases and J by 3 bases, 13 bases remained unmatched. This CDR3 region has 16 residues. The CDR3 DNA reads as TGTGCCAGCACCCCCCTTGACGGGACAGGGATCTACGAGCAGTACTTC. Its translation is CASTPLDGTGIYEQYF.

The rearrangement links TRBV7-9 to TRBJ2-3; 8 bases align to TRBD2. Trimming removed 3 bases from V and 0 bases from J; junction bases left unmatched: 11. The V gene's germline CDR1 is SEHNR and CDR2 FQNEAQ (reference sequence). The CDR3 is made up of 18 amino acids. The CDR3 region is CASSFPSGLGTSTDTQYF. For the CDR3, the DNA is TGTGCCAGCAGCTTCCCTAGCGGGCTAGGGACTAGCACAGATACGCAGTATTTT.

V usage is TRBV24-1 and J usage is TRBJ1-4; D is possibly TRBD1 (5 bases). This CDR3 spans 14 amino acids. The germline V gene has CDR1 KGHDR and CDR2 SFDVKD. The ends were cut back, 9 bases at V and 7 bases at J, with 17 bases in the middle. The DNA of the CDR3 is TGTGCCACCCCCAAGGGGTCGCTTGGTGAAAAACTGTTTTTT. The encoded protein is CATPKGSLGEKLFF.

The CDR3 sequence is CAWSVQGPRGGYTF. The CDR3 bases are TGTGCCTGGAGTGTTCAAGGCCCTAGGGGTGGCTACACCTTC. V gene TRBV30 combines with J gene TRBJ1-2, with a possible D match to TRBD1 (5 bases). CDR1 is GTSNPN and CDR2 is SVGIG in the germline V gene (reference sequence). The CDR3 spans 14 residues. The V gene lost 0 bases and the J gene lost 7 bases, with 15 bases spanning the gap.

This chain links TRBV2 with TRBJ2-5; TRBD2 is a possible D gene (7 bases). The germline gives CDR1 SNHLY, CDR2 FYNNEI. V was cut by 0 bases and J by 5 bases, with 16 bases left in between. The CDR3 runs 16 residues. Written as DNA, the CDR3 is TGTGCCAGCAGTGAAGCGGGGGGGCCAGGGGTGGAGACCCAGTACTTC. Encoded protein: CASSEAGGPGVETQYF.

The chain employs TRBV5-1 and TRBJ2-1, with 8 bases matching TRBD2. Germline V gene sequence: CDR1 SGHRS, CDR2 YFSETQ. This CDR3 has 16 residues. V lost 0 bases and J lost 2; bases outside the gene matches: 4. CDR3 coding DNA: TGCGCCAGCAGCTTGGAGGGTAGCGGGGCCTACAATGAGCAGTTCTTC. Translation: CASSLEGSGAYNEQFF. The whole variable domain, filled in from reference TRBV5-1 and TRBJ2-1, reads KAGVTQTPRYLIKTRGQQVTLSCSPISGHRSVSWYQQTPGQGLQFLFEYFSETQRNKGNFPGRFSGRQFSNSRSEMNVSTLELGDSALYLCASSLEGSGAYNEQFFGPGTRLTVL.